This entry concerns a single T cell receptor beta chain. Germline assignment: CDR1 LGHDT and CDR2 YNNKEL (reference sequence). Trimming took 0 bases from V and 4 from J, leaving 13 bases between them. The CDR3 extends over 15 amino acids. Profiling relied on immunoSEQ multiplex PCR, and the TCRdb table lists in-frame clones only, not all of them. The profile shows over 15,000 clones, approximately 85% of them singletons. The source of the sample is a study of blood T cell repertoires in COVID-19. Study as a whole: Acute-phase and convalescent COVID-19 samples originated in the United States, Italy and Spain.

The sequencing input was peripheral blood. The chain has TRBV3-1 (or the pseudogene TRBV3-2) and TRBJ2-7; tentative D call: TRBD1 (5 bases). The clonotype originates from a man in his 70s in a cohort sampled during active COVID-19. The CDR3: CASSQDPQGNYEQYF. DNA for the CDR3: TGTGCCAGCAGCCAAGATCCCCAGGGTAATTACGAGCAGTACTTC.